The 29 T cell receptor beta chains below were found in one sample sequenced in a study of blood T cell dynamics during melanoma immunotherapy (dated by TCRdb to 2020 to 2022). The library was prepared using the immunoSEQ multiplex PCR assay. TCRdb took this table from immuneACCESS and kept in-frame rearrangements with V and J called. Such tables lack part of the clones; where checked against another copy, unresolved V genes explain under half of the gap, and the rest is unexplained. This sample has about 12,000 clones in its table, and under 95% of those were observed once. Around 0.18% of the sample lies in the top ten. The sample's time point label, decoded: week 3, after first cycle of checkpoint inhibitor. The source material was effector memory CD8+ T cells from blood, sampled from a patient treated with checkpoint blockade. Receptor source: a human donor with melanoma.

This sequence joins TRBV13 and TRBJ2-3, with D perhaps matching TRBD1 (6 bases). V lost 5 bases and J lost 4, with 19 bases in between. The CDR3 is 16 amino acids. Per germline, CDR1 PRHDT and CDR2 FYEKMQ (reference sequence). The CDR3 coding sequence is TGTGCCAGCAGCCTTATCGGGACACCGAGGGCAGATACGCAGTATTTT. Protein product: CASSLIGTPRADTQYF.

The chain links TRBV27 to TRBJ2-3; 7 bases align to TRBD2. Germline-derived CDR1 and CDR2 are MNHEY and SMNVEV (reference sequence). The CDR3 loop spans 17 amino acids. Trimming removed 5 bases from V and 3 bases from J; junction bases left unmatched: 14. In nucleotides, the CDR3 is TGTGCCAGCAGTCCCCACCTGGCGGGCGGGAGTACAGATACGCAGTATTTT. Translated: CASSPHLAGGSTDTQYF.

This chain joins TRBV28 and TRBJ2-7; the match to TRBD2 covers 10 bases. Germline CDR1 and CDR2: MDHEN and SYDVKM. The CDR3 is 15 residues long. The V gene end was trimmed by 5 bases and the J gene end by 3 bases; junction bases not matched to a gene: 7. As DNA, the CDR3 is TGTGCCAGCAGTCCCCTAGCGGGAGAAGGCTACGAGCAGTACTTC. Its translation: CASSPLAGEGYEQYF. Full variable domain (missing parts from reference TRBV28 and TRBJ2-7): DVKVTQSSRYLVKRTGEKVFLECVQDMDHENMFWYRQDPGLGLRLIYFSYDVKMKEKGDIPEGYSVSREKKERFSLILESASTNQTSMYLCASSPLAGEGYEQYFGPGTRLTVT.

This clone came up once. CDR3 sequence: CASSETGFEGYTF. The CDR3 coding sequence is TGTGCCAGTTCGGAAACAGGATTTGAAGGCTACACCTTC. The genes are TRBV19 and TRBJ1-2, with D possibly matching TRBD1 (5 bases). CDR1 is LNHDA and CDR2 is SQIVND in the germline V gene (reference sequence). Trimming stripped 8 bases from V and 8 bases from J, with 18 bases between. This CDR3 is 13 amino acids long.

CDR3 nucleotide sequence: TGTGCCAGCAGCTTAGGGGTACAGGGGGACTACAATGAGCAGTTCTTC. This translates into CASSLGVQGDYNEQFF. The chain carries TRBV7-8 and TRBJ2-1, with TRBD1 matching over 8 bases. The CDR3 has 16 amino acids. The junction had 5 bases not matched to a gene; V was cut back by 1 base and J by 3 bases. Germline CDR1 reads SGHVS; CDR2 reads FQNEAQ.

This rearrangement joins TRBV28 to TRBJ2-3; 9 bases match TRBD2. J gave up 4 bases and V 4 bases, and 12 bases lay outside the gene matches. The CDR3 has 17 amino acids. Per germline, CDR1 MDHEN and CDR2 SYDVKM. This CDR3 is CASSSAGLAGIPDTQYF. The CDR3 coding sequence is TGTGCCAGCAGTTCGGCCGGTCTAGCGGGAATCCCAGATACGCAGTATTTT.

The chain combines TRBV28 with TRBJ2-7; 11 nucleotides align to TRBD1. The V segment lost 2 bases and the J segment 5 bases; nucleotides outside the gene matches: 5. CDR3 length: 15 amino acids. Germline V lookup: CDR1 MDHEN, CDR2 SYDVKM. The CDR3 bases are TGTGCCAGCAGTTTAACGGGACAGGGGGGGCACGAGCAGTACTTC. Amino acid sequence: CASSLTGQGGHEQYF.

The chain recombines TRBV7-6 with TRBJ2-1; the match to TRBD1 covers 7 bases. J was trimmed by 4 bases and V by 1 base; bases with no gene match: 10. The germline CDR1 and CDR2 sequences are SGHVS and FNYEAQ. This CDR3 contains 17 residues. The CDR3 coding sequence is TGTGCCAGCAGCTTAGATATGGGACAGATAACTTACAATGAGCAGTTCTTC. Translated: CASSLDMGQITYNEQFF.

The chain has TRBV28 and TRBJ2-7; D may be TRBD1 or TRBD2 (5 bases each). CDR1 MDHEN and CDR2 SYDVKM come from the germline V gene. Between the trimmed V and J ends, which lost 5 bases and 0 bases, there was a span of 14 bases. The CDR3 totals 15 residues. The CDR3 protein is CASSVRGRSSYEQYF. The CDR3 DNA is TGTGCCAGCAGTGTAAGGGGACGGAGCTCCTACGAGCAGTACTTC. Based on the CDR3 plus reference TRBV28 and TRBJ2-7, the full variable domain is DVKVTQSSRYLVKRTGEKVFLECVQDMDHENMFWYRQDPGLGLRLIYFSYDVKMKEKGDIPEGYSVSREKKERFSLILESASTNQTSMYLCASSVRGRSSYEQYFGPGTRLTVT.

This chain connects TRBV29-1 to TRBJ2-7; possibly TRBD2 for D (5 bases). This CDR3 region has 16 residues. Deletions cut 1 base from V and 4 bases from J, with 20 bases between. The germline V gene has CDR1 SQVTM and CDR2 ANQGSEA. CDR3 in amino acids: CSVEGGDQPSLYEQYF. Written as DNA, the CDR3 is TGCAGCGTTGAAGGGGGAGATCAACCTAGTCTATACGAGCAGTACTTC.

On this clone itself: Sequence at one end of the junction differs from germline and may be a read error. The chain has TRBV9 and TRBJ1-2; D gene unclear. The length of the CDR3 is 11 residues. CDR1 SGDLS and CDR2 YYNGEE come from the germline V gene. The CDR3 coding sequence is TGTGCCGGCAGCGCGGGAAGAGGCTACACCTTC. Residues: CAGSAGRGYTF.

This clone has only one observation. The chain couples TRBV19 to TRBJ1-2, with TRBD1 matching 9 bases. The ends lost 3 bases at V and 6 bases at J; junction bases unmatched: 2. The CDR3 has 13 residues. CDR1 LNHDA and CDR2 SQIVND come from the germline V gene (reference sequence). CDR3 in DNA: TGTGCCAGTAGTATGGGACAGGGAGATGGCTACACCTTC. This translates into CASSMGQGDGYTF.

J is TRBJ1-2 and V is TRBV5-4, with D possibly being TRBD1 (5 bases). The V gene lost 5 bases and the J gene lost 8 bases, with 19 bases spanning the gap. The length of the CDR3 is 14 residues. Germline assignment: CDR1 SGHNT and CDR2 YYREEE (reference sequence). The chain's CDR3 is CASRVGVAEEGYTF. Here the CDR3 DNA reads TGTGCCAGCAGGGTGGGGGTAGCAGAGGAGGGCTACACCTTC.

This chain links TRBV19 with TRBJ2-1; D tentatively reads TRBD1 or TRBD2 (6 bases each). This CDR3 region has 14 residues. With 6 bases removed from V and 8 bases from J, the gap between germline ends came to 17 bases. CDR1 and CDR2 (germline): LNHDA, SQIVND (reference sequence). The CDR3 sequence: CASSWGAIGDEQFF. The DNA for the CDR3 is TGTGCCAGTAGCTGGGGGGCCATCGGGGATGAGCAGTTCTTC.

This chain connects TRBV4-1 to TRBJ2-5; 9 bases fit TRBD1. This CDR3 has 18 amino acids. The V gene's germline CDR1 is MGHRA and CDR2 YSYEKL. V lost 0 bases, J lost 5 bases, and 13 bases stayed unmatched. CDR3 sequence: CASSQEPPLTGGWETQYF. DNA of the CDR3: TGCGCCAGCAGCCAAGAGCCCCCGCTGACAGGGGGATGGGAGACCCAGTACTTC.

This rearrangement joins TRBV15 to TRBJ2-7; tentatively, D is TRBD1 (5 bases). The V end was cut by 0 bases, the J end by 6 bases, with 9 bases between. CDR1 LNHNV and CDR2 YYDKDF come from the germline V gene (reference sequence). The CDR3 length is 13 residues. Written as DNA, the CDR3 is TGTGCCACCAGCAGAGATAGGACATCCGAGCAGTACTTC. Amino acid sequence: CATSRDRTSEQYF.

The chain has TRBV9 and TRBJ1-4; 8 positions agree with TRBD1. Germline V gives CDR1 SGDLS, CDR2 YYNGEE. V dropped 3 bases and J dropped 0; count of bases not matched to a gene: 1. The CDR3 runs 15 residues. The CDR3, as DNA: TGTGCCAGCAGCGAGGGACAGGCAACTAATGAAAAACTGTTTTTT. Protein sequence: CASSEGQATNEKLFF.

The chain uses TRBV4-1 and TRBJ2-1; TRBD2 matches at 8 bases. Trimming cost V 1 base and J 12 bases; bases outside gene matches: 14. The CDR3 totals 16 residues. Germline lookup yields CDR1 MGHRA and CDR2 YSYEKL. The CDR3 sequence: CASSQGGGSGVPGQFF. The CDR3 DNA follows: TGCGCCAGCAGCCAAGGGGGTGGTAGCGGGGTCCCGGGGCAGTTCTTC.

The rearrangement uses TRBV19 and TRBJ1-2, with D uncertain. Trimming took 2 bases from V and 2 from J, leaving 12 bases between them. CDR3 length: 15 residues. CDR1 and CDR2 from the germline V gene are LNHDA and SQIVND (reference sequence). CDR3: CASSIFWQRNYGYTF. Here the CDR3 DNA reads TGTGCCAGTAGTATATTTTGGCAGCGAAACTATGGCTACACCTTC. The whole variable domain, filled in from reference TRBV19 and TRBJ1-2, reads DGGITQSPKYLFRKEGQNVTLSCEQNLNHDAMYWYRQDPGQGLRLIYYSQIVNDFQKGDIAEGYSVSREKKESFPLTVTSAQKNPTAFYLCASSIFWQRNYGYTFGSGTRLTVV.

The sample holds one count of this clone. This CDR3 reads CASHDRVDTGELFF. In nucleotides, the CDR3 is TGTGCCAGTCATGACAGGGTCGACACCGGGGAGCTGTTTTTT. The chain joins TRBV2 to TRBJ2-2; 7 bases fit TRBD1. V gave up 9 bases and J gave up 3 bases; unmatched junction bases: 7. This CDR3 contains 14 residues. Germline values: CDR1 SNHLY, CDR2 FYNNEI.

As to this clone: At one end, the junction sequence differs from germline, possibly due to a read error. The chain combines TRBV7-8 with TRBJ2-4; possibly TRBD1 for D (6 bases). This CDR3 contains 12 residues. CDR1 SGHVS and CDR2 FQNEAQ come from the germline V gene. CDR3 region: CASSFNRDPSTF. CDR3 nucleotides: TGTGCCAGCAGCTTTAACAGGGACCCCTCGACGTTC.

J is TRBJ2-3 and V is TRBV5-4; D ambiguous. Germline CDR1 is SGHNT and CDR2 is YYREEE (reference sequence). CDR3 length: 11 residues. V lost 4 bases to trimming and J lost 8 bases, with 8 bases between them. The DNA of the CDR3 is TGTGCCAGCAGCGACTTGGGTACGCAGTATTTT. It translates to CASSDLGTQYF.

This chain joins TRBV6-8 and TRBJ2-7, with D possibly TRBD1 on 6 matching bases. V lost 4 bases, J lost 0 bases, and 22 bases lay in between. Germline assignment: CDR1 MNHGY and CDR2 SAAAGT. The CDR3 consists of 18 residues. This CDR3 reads CASSSSKSDRQYSYEQYF. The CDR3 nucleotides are TGTGCCAGCAGTTCCTCCAAATCCGACAGGCAATACTCCTACGAGCAGTACTTC.

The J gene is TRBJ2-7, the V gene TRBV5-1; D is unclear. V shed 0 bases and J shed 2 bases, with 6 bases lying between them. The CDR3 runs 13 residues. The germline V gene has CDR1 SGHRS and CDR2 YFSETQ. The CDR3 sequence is CASSLDTAYEQYF. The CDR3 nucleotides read TGCGCCAGCAGCTTGGACACCGCCTACGAGCAGTACTTC.

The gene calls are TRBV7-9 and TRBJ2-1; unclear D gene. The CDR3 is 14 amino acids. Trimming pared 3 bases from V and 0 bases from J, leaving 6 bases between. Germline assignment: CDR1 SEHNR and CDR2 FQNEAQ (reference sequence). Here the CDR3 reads CASSFPDSYNEQFF. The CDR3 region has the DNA TGTGCCAGCAGCTTCCCGGACTCCTACAATGAGCAGTTCTTC. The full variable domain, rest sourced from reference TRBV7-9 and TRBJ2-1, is DTGVSQNPRHKITKRGQNVTFRCDPISEHNRLYWYRQTLGQGPEFLTYFQNEAQLEKSRLLSDRFSAERPKGSFSTLEIQRTEQGDSAMYLCASSFPDSYNEQFFGPGTRLTVL.

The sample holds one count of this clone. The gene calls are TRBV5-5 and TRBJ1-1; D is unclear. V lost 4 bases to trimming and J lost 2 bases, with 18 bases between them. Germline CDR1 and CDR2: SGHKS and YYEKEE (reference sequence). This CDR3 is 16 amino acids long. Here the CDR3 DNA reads TGTGCCAGCAGCCCGGGAGGGTCCGAGATTAACACTGAAGCTTTCTTT. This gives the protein CASSPGGSEINTEAFF.

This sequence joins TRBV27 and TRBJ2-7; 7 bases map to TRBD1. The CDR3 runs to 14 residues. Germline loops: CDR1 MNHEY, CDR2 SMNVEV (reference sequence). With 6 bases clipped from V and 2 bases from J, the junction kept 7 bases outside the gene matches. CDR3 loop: CASSTGQSTYEQYF. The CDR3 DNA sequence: TGTGCCAGCAGCACGGGACAGTCGACCTACGAGCAGTACTTC.

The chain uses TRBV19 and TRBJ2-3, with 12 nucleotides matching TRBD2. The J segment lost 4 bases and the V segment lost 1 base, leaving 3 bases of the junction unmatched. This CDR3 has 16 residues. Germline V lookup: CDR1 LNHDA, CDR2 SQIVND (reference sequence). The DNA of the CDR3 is TGTGCCAGTAGTATAGGGACTAGCGGGGACCCAGATACGCAGTATTTT. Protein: CASSIGTSGDPDTQYF. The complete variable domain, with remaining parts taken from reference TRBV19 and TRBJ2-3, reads DGGITQSPKYLFRKEGQNVTLSCEQNLNHDAMYWYRQDPGQGLRLIYYSQIVNDFQKGDIAEGYSVSREKKESFPLTVTSAQKNPTAFYLCASSIGTSGDPDTQYFGPGTRLTVL.

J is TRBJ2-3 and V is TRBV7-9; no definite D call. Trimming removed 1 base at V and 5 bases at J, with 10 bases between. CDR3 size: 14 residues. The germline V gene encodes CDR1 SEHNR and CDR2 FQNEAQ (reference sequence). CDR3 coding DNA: TGTGCCAGCAGCTTAGAGTTGATAGTAGATACGCAGTATTTT. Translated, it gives CASSLELIVDTQYF. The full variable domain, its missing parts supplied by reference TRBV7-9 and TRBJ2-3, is DTGVSQNPRHKITKRGQNVTFRCDPISEHNRLYWYRQTLGQGPEFLTYFQNEAQLEKSRLLSDRFSAERPKGSFSTLEIQRTEQGDSAMYLCASSLELIVDTQYFGPGTRLTVL.